These 25 T cell receptor beta chains came from one sample sequenced in a study of beta chain features in type 1 diabetes. Their antigen targets remain unknown. Study conclusions and caveats: People with Type 1 diabetes carried modestly yet significantly shorter TCRB CDR3s in all four CD4+ subsets.

TCRB transcripts that were expressed got sequenced, as all of the isolated RNA had been reverse transcribed. The method was immunoSEQ multiplex PCR; TCRdb's version includes in-frame clones alone and lacks a portion of them. The sample includes around 150,000 clones, 7.5% to 9.5% of them seen just once. The sample taken for sequencing was central memory CD4+ T cells from blood. The source of these receptors is a young woman with type 1 diabetes.

The J gene is TRBJ2-7, the V gene TRBV7-2, with D perhaps TRBD2 (6 bases). The CDR3 consists of 16 residues. The V gene lost 5 bases and the J gene lost 2 bases, with 19 bases spanning the gap. Germline V gene sequence: CDR1 SGHTA, CDR2 FQGNSA. The CDR3 region is CASSLNPPPGAYEQYF. For the CDR3, the DNA is TGTGCCAGCAGCCTAAACCCTCCACCGGGGGCCTACGAGCAGTACTTC. Based on the CDR3 plus reference TRBV7-2 and TRBJ2-7, the full variable domain is GAGVSQSPSNKVTEKGKDVELRCDPISGHTALYWYRQSLGQGLEFLIYFQGNSAPDKSGLPSDRFSAERTGGSVSTLTIQRTQQEDSAVYLCASSLNPPPGAYEQYFGPGTRLTVT.

This clone was picked up a small number of times. The CDR3 DNA is TGTGCCAGCAGCTTAGATTTAACGGGCCGGGAGGATACGCAGTATTTT. Translated, it gives CASSLDLTGREDTQYF. V is TRBV7-9 and J is TRBJ2-3; weak D call: TRBD2 (6 bases). From germline, CDR1 is SEHNR and CDR2 FQNEAQ (reference sequence). Trimming took off 1 base at V and 6 bases at J, with 17 bases between the two ends. The CDR3 loop spans 16 amino acids. Full variable domain (rest looked up from reference TRBV7-9 and TRBJ2-3): DTGVSQNPRHKITKRGQNVTFRCDPISEHNRLYWYRQTLGQGPEFLTYFQNEAQLEKSRLLSDRFSAERPKGSFSTLEIQRTEQGDSAMYLCASSLDLTGREDTQYFGPGTRLTVL.

The table lists this clone with many counts. This rearrangement joins TRBV29-1 to TRBJ2-5; a weak D match, TRBD2 (5 bases). V was clipped by 6 bases and J by 5 bases, with 13 bases between them. CDR1 is SQVTM and CDR2 is ANQGSEA in the germline V gene. CDR3 length equals 12 residues. The CDR3 coding sequence is TGCAGCGTCGGACTTCTTTTGGAGACCCAGTACTTC. Translating it yields CSVGLLLETQYF.

A few counts support this clone. The gene calls are TRBV27 and TRBJ2-7, with 10 nucleotides matching TRBD1. CDR1 and CDR2 from the germline V gene are MNHEY and SMNVEV (reference sequence). The CDR3 sequence is 19 residues long. Losses at the gene ends were 6 bases for V and 3 bases for J; bases not matched to a gene: 20. The CDR3 coding sequence is TGTGCCAGCAGACGTTTGGGCGGGACAGGGGAGCCGGGGTACTACGAGCAGTACTTC. Translated, it gives CASRRLGGTGEPGYYEQYF.

The chain couples TRBV6-1 to TRBJ2-7; 7 bases line up with TRBD2. Germline loops: CDR1 MNHNS, CDR2 SASEGT. V dropped 1 base and J dropped 2; count of bases not matched to a gene: 14. The CDR3 runs to 18 residues. The CDR3 nucleotides are TGTGCCAGCAGTGAAGAGGCCAGGTCAGTGGCGGGAGCCTACGAGCAGTACTTC. This codes for CASSEEARSVAGAYEQYF.

V and J are TRBV7-2 and TRBJ2-4; TRBD1 is a possible D gene (7 bases). Trimming removed 4 bases from V and 3 bases from J, with 13 bases in between. Germline V CDR1 and CDR2: SGHTA, FQGNSA. The CDR3 spans 15 residues. The DNA for the CDR3 is TGTGCCAGCAGCTCAGTCCAGGGGGGCAAAAACATTCAGTACTTC. Encoded protein: CASSSVQGGKNIQYF.

This clone was counted at least ten times. This chain links TRBV7-2 with TRBJ2-1; 15 nucleotides agree with TRBD2. CDR3 size: 16 residues. Germline CDR1 and CDR2: SGHTA and FQGNSA. Trimming cost V 0 bases and J 9 bases; bases outside gene matches: 3. This CDR3 reads CASSLAGTSGRFEQFF. The CDR3, as DNA: TGTGCCAGCAGCTTAGCGGGGACTAGCGGGAGGTTTGAGCAGTTCTTC.

This clone has just one count. DNA for the CDR3: TGCGCCAGCTCCCGGGGCACTAGCGGGGGGCAGGTGGATGAGCAGTTCTTC. Its protein product is CASSRGTSGGQVDEQFF. V usage is TRBV4-1 and J usage is TRBJ2-1, with TRBD2 matching 12 bases. The CDR3 is 17 residues long. The V gene's germline CDR1 is MGHRA and CDR2 YSYEKL. V lost 8 bases to trimming and J lost 8 bases; unmatched junction nucleotides: 16.

This clone was counted between two and nine times. The J gene is TRBJ1-1, the V gene TRBV25-1; D is uncertain. V shed 6 bases and J shed 7 bases, with 15 bases lying between them. Germline loops: CDR1 MGHDK, CDR2 SYGVNS. CDR3 length equals 13 residues. CDR3 protein: CASSPWSGIEAFF. The CDR3 nucleotides are TGTGCCAGCAGCCCATGGTCGGGTATTGAAGCTTTCTTT.

This clone has at least ten counts. This chain connects TRBV18 to TRBJ1-1; D is possibly TRBD1 (6 bases). The V end lost 5 bases, the J end lost 4 bases, and 14 bases lay between the germline ends. The CDR3 spans 14 residues. CDR1 and CDR2 from the germline V gene are KGHSH and LQKENI. The CDR3 DNA reads TGTGCCAGCTCATCACAGGGAGGGGGCACTGAAGCTTTCTTT. Residues: CASSSQGGGTEAFF.

This clone showed up just a few times. The chain recombines TRBV7-9 with TRBJ2-5; 9 bases map to TRBD2. The CDR3 has 15 amino acids. With V trimmed by 2 bases and J by 5 bases, 6 bases remained unmatched. Germline V CDR1 and CDR2: SEHNR, FQNEAQ (reference sequence). Written as DNA, the CDR3 is TGTGCCAGCAGCTTAAGGGCGGGAGGGCCTGAGACCCAGTACTTC. Its protein is CASSLRAGGPETQYF.

This clone was recorded a few times. The chain employs TRBV5-4 and TRBJ1-2; 7 bases fit TRBD1. This CDR3 spans 13 amino acids. V lost 4 bases and J lost 10; bases outside the gene matches: 10. Germline V gene sequence: CDR1 SGHNT, CDR2 YYREEE (reference sequence). The CDR3 is CASSTSGTALYTF. CDR3 coding DNA: TGTGCCAGCAGCACCTCCGGGACAGCCCTCTACACCTTC. Full variable domain (rest looked up from reference TRBV5-4 and TRBJ1-2): ETGVTQSPTHLIKTRGQQVTLRCSSQSGHNTVSWYQQALGQGPQFIFQYYREEENGRGNFPPRFSGLQFPNYSSELNVNALELDDSALYLCASSTSGTALYTFGSGTRLTVV.

This clone occurred a few times. J is TRBJ2-1 and V is TRBV10-3; tentative D call: TRBD2 (6 bases). This CDR3 contains 15 residues. Germline assignment: CDR1 ENHRY and CDR2 SYGVKD. Trimming took 3 bases from V and 3 from J, leaving 12 bases between them. Here the CDR3 reads CAISDGGASYNEQFF. The CDR3 DNA reads as TGTGCCATCAGTGACGGGGGTGCAAGCTACAATGAGCAGTTCTTC.

The chain is built from TRBV4-3 and TRBJ2-1, with 9 positions matching TRBD2. This CDR3 spans 16 amino acids. Unmatched junction bases numbered 6, after V lost 4 bases and J lost 2 bases. The germline CDR1 and CDR2 sequences are LGHNA and YSLEER. CDR3 loop: CASSRHLAGTYNEQFF. Written as DNA, the CDR3 is TGCGCCAGCAGCCGGCATCTAGCGGGAACCTACAATGAGCAGTTCTTC.

This clone was counted only a few times. The rearrangement joins TRBV7-9 to TRBJ2-7; no definite D call. The CDR3 runs to 11 residues. CDR1 is SEHNR, CDR2 FQNEAQ, per germline (reference sequence). V was trimmed by 4 bases and J by 5 bases, leaving 6 bases between them. CDR3 loop: CASSSVDEQYF. CDR3 in DNA: TGTGCCAGCAGCTCGGTCGACGAGCAGTACTTC. The full variable domain, with the rest looked up from reference TRBV7-9 and TRBJ2-7, is DTGVSQNPRHKITKRGQNVTFRCDPISEHNRLYWYRQTLGQGPEFLTYFQNEAQLEKSRLLSDRFSAERPKGSFSTLEIQRTEQGDSAMYLCASSSVDEQYFGPGTRLTVT.

The chain joins TRBV27 to TRBJ2-1, with D unresolved. Trimming pared 3 bases from V and 6 bases from J, leaving 12 bases between. Germline V gene sequence: CDR1 MNHEY, CDR2 SMNVEV (reference sequence). The CDR3 runs 14 residues. CDR3 region: CASSFQRVINEQFF. CDR3 nucleotide sequence: TGTGCCAGCAGTTTTCAGCGCGTTATCAATGAGCAGTTCTTC.

This clone was counted only a few times. This sequence joins TRBV19 and TRBJ2-3, with D perhaps matching TRBD2 (6 bases). The CDR3 has 13 amino acids. Trimming shortened V by 11 bases and J by 2 bases, and 14 bases separated the two germline ends. The germline gives CDR1 LNHDA, CDR2 SQIVND (reference sequence). Here the CDR3 reads CAARDWVTDTQYF. CDR3 DNA: TGTGCCGCAAGGGACTGGGTCACAGATACGCAGTATTTT.

This chain uses TRBV5-6 with TRBJ2-3; 9 positions match TRBD2. CDR1 is SGHDT and CDR2 is YYEEEE in the germline V gene. The trim removed 4 bases at V and 3 bases at J, leaving 6 bases unmatched. The CDR3 sequence is 15 residues long. CDR3 in amino acids: CASSRSGGFTDTQYF. The CDR3 DNA is TGTGCCAGCAGCCGAAGCGGGGGGTTTACAGATACGCAGTATTTT.

The chain links TRBV27 to TRBJ1-5; tentatively, D is TRBD1 (5 bases). The ends were cut back, 5 bases at V and 9 bases at J, with 17 bases in the middle. This CDR3 comprises 14 residues. The germline V gene has CDR1 MNHEY and CDR2 SMNVEV (reference sequence). As DNA, the CDR3 is TGTGCCAGCAGTAAATCATCTTCAGGGCGGCCCCAGCATTTT. This sequence encodes CASSKSSSGRPQHF.

This clone showed up just a few times. At the DNA level, this CDR3 is encoded by other sequences in the same sample as well. The chain links TRBV5-1 to TRBJ2-6; D gene ambiguous. The CDR3 spans 15 residues. The germline V gene has CDR1 SGHRS and CDR2 YFSETQ. V shed 0 bases and J shed 1 base, with 5 bases lying between them. This CDR3 reads CASSLGHSGANVLTF. The DNA of the CDR3 is TGCGCCAGCAGCTTGGGACATTCTGGGGCCAACGTCCTGACTTTC.

This clone was seen more than once but under ten times. CDR3: CASTYSGTYQETQYF. The CDR3 nucleotides read TGCGCCAGCACTTACAGCGGCACGTACCAAGAGACCCAGTACTTC. V usage is TRBV5-1 and J usage is TRBJ2-5; D possibly corresponds to TRBD2 (5 bases). The ends were cut back, 6 bases at V and 0 bases at J, with 15 bases in the middle. Germline V gene sequence: CDR1 SGHRS, CDR2 YFSETQ. The length of the CDR3 is 15 residues.

This clone has just a few counts. This sequence joins TRBV28 and TRBJ2-7, with 11 bases that match TRBD2. This CDR3 has 15 residues. V was clipped by 4 bases and J by 5 bases; unmatched bases: 7. Germline V gives CDR1 MDHEN, CDR2 SYDVKM. The chain's CDR3 is CASSSGTSGSNEQYF. CDR3 bases: TGTGCCAGCAGTTCGGGGACTAGCGGTTCCAACGAGCAGTACTTC.

J is TRBJ1-5 and V is TRBV6-1; D is possibly TRBD1 (5 bases). The CDR3 has 15 amino acids. The germline V gene has CDR1 MNHNS and CDR2 SASEGT. V was pared by 6 bases and J by 3 bases, with 15 bases between. CDR3 coding DNA: TGTGCCAGCAGGGATAGGGGTTGGGACAATCAGCCCCAGCATTTT. Protein sequence: CASRDRGWDNQPQHF.

This clone was picked up many times. V usage is TRBV5-4 and J usage is TRBJ2-1; D might be TRBD1 (5 bases). Germline CDR1 is SGHNT and CDR2 is YYREEE (reference sequence). The CDR3 extends over 15 amino acids. The V end lost 0 bases, the J end lost 0 bases, and 7 bases lay between the germline ends. This chain's CDR3 is CASSLGQSSYNEQFF. CDR3 DNA: TGTGCCAGCAGCTTGGGACAGTCCTCCTACAATGAGCAGTTCTTC.

V and J are TRBV5-4 and TRBJ2-3; no clear D. The germline CDR1 and CDR2 sequences are SGHNT and YYREEE (reference sequence). This CDR3 is 13 amino acids long. V was shortened by 4 bases and J by 1 base, with 7 bases between the two germline ends. The chain's CDR3 is CASSTRGTDTQYF. DNA of the CDR3: TGTGCCAGCAGCACTCGGGGCACAGATACGCAGTATTTT.